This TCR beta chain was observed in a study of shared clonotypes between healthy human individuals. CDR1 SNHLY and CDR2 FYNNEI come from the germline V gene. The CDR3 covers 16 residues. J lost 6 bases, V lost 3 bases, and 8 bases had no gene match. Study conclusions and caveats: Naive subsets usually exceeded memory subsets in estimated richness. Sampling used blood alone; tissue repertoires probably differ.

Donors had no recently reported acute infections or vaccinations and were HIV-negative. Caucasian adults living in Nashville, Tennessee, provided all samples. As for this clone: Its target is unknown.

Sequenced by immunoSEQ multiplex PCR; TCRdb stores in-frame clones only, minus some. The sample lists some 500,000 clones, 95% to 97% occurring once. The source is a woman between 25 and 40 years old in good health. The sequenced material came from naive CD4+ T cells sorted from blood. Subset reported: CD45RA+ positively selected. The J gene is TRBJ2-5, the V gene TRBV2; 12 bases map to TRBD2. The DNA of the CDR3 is TGTGCCAGCAGTGACAAAGGGACTAGCGGGTTAAAGACCCAGTACTTC. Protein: CASSDKGTSGLKTQYF.